A single sample is the source of the 2 T cell receptor beta chains below, sequenced in a study of cytotoxic CD8 clonotypes in ibrutinib-treated CLL. Data came from immunoSEQ multiplex PCR; TCRdb stores just in-frame clones and leaves some out. The data show approximately 92,000 clones, with 77% seen just once and around 23% held by the top ten. The source material was PBMCs, sampled after 24 months of ibrutinib treatment. The receptors come from a human donor with chronic lymphocytic leukemia.

The V call is TRBV6-1, the J call TRBJ2-7; D is possibly TRBD2 (5 bases). V was cut by 0 bases and J by 3 bases, with 6 bases left in between. Germline CDR1 and CDR2: MNHNS and SASEGT. The CDR3 runs to 13 residues. The CDR3 coding sequence is TGTGCCAGCAGTGAAGCTGGGAGCTACGAGCAGTACTTC. This sequence encodes CASSEAGSYEQYF.

This clone was observed a handful of times. The rearrangement joins TRBV15 to TRBJ1-3; 7 bases are shared with TRBD1. The trim removed 5 bases at V and 0 bases at J, leaving 7 bases unmatched. The CDR3 contains 16 residues. CDR1 LNHNV and CDR2 YYDKDF come from the germline V gene (reference sequence). The CDR3 bases are TGTGCCACCAGCTTGGGGGGGACAGCCTCTGGAAACACCATATATTTT. It yields the protein CATSLGGTASGNTIYF. Variable domain in full (rest from reference TRBV15 and TRBJ1-3): DAMVIQNPRYQVTQFGKPVTLSCSQTLNHNVMYWYQQKSSQAPKLLFHYYDKDFNNEADTPDNFQSRRPNTSFCFLDIRSPGLGDTAMYLCATSLGGTASGNTIYFGEGSWLTVV.